Listed here are 29 T cell receptor beta chains from one sample, sequenced in a study of blood T cell repertoires in COVID-19. Sequencing was performed with immunoSEQ multiplex PCR; in TCRdb, only in-frame clones are kept and a portion is missing. The sample carries 75,000 to 100,000 clones, about 86% recorded once. The sequenced sample was peripheral blood. The receptors were sampled from a human donor in a cohort sampled during active COVID-19.

V usage is TRBV5-6 and J usage is TRBJ1-1, with TRBD1 as a possible D gene (6 bases). Between the trimmed V and J ends, which lost 2 bases and 5 bases, there was a span of 13 bases. Germline-derived CDR1 and CDR2 are SGHDT and YYEEEE. This CDR3 contains 14 residues. DNA for the CDR3: TGTGCCAGCAGCTTACAGGGACGTGGAACTGAAGCTTTCTTT. This gives the protein CASSLQGRGTEAFF. The full variable domain, its missing parts supplied by reference TRBV5-6 and TRBJ1-1, is DAGVTQSPTHLIKTRGQQVTLRCSPKSGHDTVSWYQQALGQGPQFIFQYYEEEERQRGNFPDRFSGHQFPNYSSELNVNALLLGDSALYLCASSLQGRGTEAFFGQGTRLTVV.

The V call is TRBV10-1, the J call TRBJ2-3; 9 bases map to TRBD2. This CDR3 contains 16 residues. From germline, CDR1 is WNHNN and CDR2 SYGVQD (reference sequence). The V gene end was trimmed by 4 bases and the J gene end by 1 base; junction bases not matched to a gene: 6. CDR3 amino acids: CASSAQREVGTDTQYF. In DNA, the CDR3 is TGCGCCAGCAGTGCTCAGCGGGAGGTCGGCACAGATACGCAGTATTTT.

The chain uses TRBV2 and TRBJ2-3; 7 nucleotides match TRBD1. The junction had 2 bases not matched to a gene; V was cut back by 4 bases and J by 1 base. The CDR3 loop spans 14 amino acids. Germline lookup yields CDR1 SNHLY and CDR2 FYNNEI. CDR3 residues: CASSGQGRTDTQYF. CDR3 bases: TGTGCCAGCAGTGGACAGGGTCGCACAGATACGCAGTATTTT.

The genes are TRBV9 and TRBJ1-1; 12 bases align to TRBD1. Unmatched junction bases numbered 4, after V lost 3 bases and J lost 10 bases. Per germline, CDR1 SGDLS and CDR2 YYNGEE. CDR3 size: 13 residues. The chain's CDR3 is CASSAWDRGPAFF. In DNA form, the CDR3 reads TGTGCCAGCAGCGCCTGGGACAGGGGGCCAGCTTTCTTT.

The chain employs TRBV6-2 or TRBV6-3 and TRBJ1-2; TRBD1 might be the D (6 bases). The CDR3 length is 17 residues. The germline V gene encodes CDR1 MNHEY and CDR2 SVGEGT. V was shortened by 3 bases and J by 4 bases, with 21 bases between the two germline ends. CDR3 DNA: TGTGCCAGCAGTTATGCTATCGGACAGTTCCTCACCTATGGCTACACCTTC. The encoded protein is CASSYAIGQFLTYGYTF.

The chain links TRBV10-2 to TRBJ1-6, with D perhaps matching TRBD1 (6 bases). From germline, CDR1 is WSHSY and CDR2 SAAADI. Trimming took 0 bases from V and 8 from J, leaving 11 bases between them. This CDR3 comprises 15 residues. The CDR3 spells CASSESRGYHSPLHF. CDR3 coding DNA: TGCGCCAGCAGTGAGTCGAGGGGGTATCATTCACCCCTCCACTTT.

J is TRBJ2-3 and V is TRBV19, with 10 positions matching TRBD2. Germline CDR1 reads LNHDA; CDR2 reads SQIVND (reference sequence). With 11 bases clipped from V and 3 bases from J, the junction kept 8 bases outside the gene matches. CDR3 length: 14 residues. The CDR3 DNA follows: TGTGCCGCCGCAGCGGGGGGGCTGACAGATACGCAGTATTTT. It is translated as CAAAAGGLTDTQYF.

V gene TRBV7-2 combines with J gene TRBJ2-5; 7 bases agree with TRBD2. Looked up from germline, CDR1 is SGHTA and CDR2 is FQGNSA. This CDR3 is 14 amino acids long. J was trimmed by 3 bases and V by 0 bases; bases with no gene match: 1. CDR3 in amino acids: CASSLAGGEETQYF. The CDR3, as DNA: TGTGCCAGCAGCTTAGCGGGAGGGGAAGAGACCCAGTACTTC.

The V call is TRBV29-1, the J call TRBJ2-7; 10 positions agree with TRBD1. J was trimmed by 3 bases and V by 7 bases; bases with no gene match: 6. In germline, CDR1 is SQVTM, CDR2 ANQGSEA. This CDR3 is 13 amino acids long. CDR3 in amino acids: CSALGDRGYEQYF. The CDR3 region has the DNA TGCAGCGCCCTGGGGGACAGGGGCTACGAGCAGTACTTC.

The CDR3 coding sequence is TGTGCCAGCAGCTTGGACCCTGGACAGGGTATTTTTCATGGCTACACCTTC. This codes for CASSLDPGQGIFHGYTF. The chain employs TRBV5-4 and TRBJ1-2; 8 bases map to TRBD1. V lost 0 bases, J lost 6 bases, and 13 bases stayed unmatched. In germline, CDR1 is SGHNT, CDR2 YYREEE (reference sequence). The CDR3 is made up of 17 amino acids.

The chain has TRBV5-6 and TRBJ2-2; 11 bases map to TRBD2. The V and J ends lost 5 bases and 6 bases, in that order; junction bases with no gene match: 6. The length of the CDR3 is 15 residues. The germline gives CDR1 SGHDT, CDR2 YYEEEE. The CDR3 here is CASRLTSGMAGELFF. The CDR3 bases are TGTGCCAGCAGGTTGACTAGCGGGATGGCCGGGGAGCTGTTTTTT.

V gene TRBV27 combines with J gene TRBJ2-7, with 14 bases matching TRBD2. Germline CDR1 MNHEY, CDR2 SMNVEV (reference sequence). This CDR3 has 15 residues. With V trimmed by 8 bases and J by 6 bases, 9 bases remained unmatched. This CDR3 is CASGMTSGGASEQYF. The CDR3 region has the DNA TGTGCCAGCGGAATGACTAGCGGGGGGGCCAGCGAGCAGTACTTC.

This chain links TRBV19 with TRBJ1-2; 7 bases map to TRBD1. This CDR3 has 13 residues. Germline V lookup: CDR1 LNHDA, CDR2 SQIVND (reference sequence). Trimming at V came to 8 bases and at J to 4 bases, leaving 7 bases not matched to a gene. The chain's CDR3 is CASHDRESYGYTF. The CDR3 coding sequence is TGTGCCAGTCACGACAGGGAGAGCTATGGCTACACCTTC.

The chain couples TRBV24-1 to TRBJ2-1, with 12 bases lining up with TRBD2. The CDR3 covers 15 residues. Germline V CDR1 and CDR2: KGHDR, SFDVKD. V was pared by 4 bases and J by 10 bases, with 7 bases of the junction left unmatched. In nucleotides, the CDR3 is TGTGCCACCAGTGACCGGGGACTAGCGGGCGACGAGCAGTTCTTC. Protein sequence: CATSDRGLAGDEQFF.

In its sample, this clone was seen a few times. The chain links TRBV25-1 to TRBJ1-2; 9 bases are a match to TRBD1. The CDR3 is 15 amino acids. J gave up 2 bases and V 4 bases, and 5 bases lay outside the gene matches. Per germline, CDR1 MGHDK and CDR2 SYGVNS. DNA of the CDR3: TGTGCCAGCAGTGGTGGACAGGGGCAAAACTATGGCTACACCTTC. Residues: CASSGGQGQNYGYTF.

The gene calls are TRBV11-1 and TRBJ1-1, with D maybe TRBD1 (5 bases). There are 15 residues in the CDR3. CDR1 is SGHAT and CDR2 is FQDESV in the germline V gene (reference sequence). V dropped 2 bases and J dropped 4 bases, with 14 bases sitting between them. The CDR3 nucleotides read TGTGCCAGCAGCTTATACTCAGGGTTGGGCACTGAAGCTTTCTTT. Translation gives CASSLYSGLGTEAFF.

The rearrangement uses TRBV5-4 and TRBJ1-1; 7 bases align to TRBD1. This CDR3 contains 17 residues. The J segment lost 7 bases and the V segment lost 0 bases, leaving 15 bases of the junction unmatched. The germline V gene has CDR1 SGHNT and CDR2 YYREEE (reference sequence). Here the CDR3 reads CASSLDYSGGIGDEAFF. The CDR3, as DNA: TGTGCCAGCAGCTTGGATTATTCAGGGGGGATAGGCGATGAAGCTTTCTTT.

The V and J genes are TRBV30 and TRBJ1-3; D may be TRBD1 (6 bases). The germline V gene encodes CDR1 GTSNPN and CDR2 SVGIG (reference sequence). This CDR3 region has 14 residues. V dropped 2 bases and J dropped 4 bases, with 12 bases sitting between them. CDR3 amino acids: CAWSLTDRGNTIYF. The DNA of the CDR3 is TGTGCCTGGAGTCTCACTGACAGGGGAAACACCATATATTTT.

The chain is built from TRBV6-5 and TRBJ1-3; TRBD1 is a possible D gene (6 bases). V was pared by 8 bases and J by 4 bases, with 18 bases between. CDR3 length: 15 residues. Looked up from germline, CDR1 is MNHEY and CDR2 is SVGAGI. Here the CDR3 reads CASGKDRGSGNTIYF. In DNA, the CDR3 is TGTGCCAGCGGAAAGGACAGAGGATCCGGAAACACCATATATTTT.

The chain has TRBV6-5 and TRBJ2-5; D is possibly TRBD2 (6 bases). Germline V CDR1 and CDR2: MNHEY, SVGAGI. CDR3 length equals 12 residues. V lost 6 bases to trimming and J lost 7 bases, with 12 bases between them. Here the CDR3 DNA reads TGTGCCAGCAGGGAGGGGTGGGTGACCCAGTACTTC. Amino acid sequence: CASREGWVTQYF.

This sequence joins TRBV9 and TRBJ1-1; no definite D call. The CDR3 has 14 residues. Deletions cut 0 bases from V and 3 bases from J, with 9 bases between. Looked up from germline, CDR1 is SGDLS and CDR2 is YYNGEE. For the CDR3, the DNA is TGTGCCAGCAGCGTAGCCTTAGTGTACACTGAAGCTTTCTTT. Its translation is CASSVALVYTEAFF.

V and J are TRBV29-1 and TRBJ2-7; TRBD1 aligns across 10 bases. The CDR3 covers 16 residues. From germline, CDR1 is SQVTM and CDR2 ANQGSEA. V trimming: 4 bases; J trimming: 5 bases; junction bases outside the gene matches: 14. The CDR3 loop is CSVVGLSTGGSDEQYF. CDR3 bases: TGCAGCGTTGTTGGCTTATCGACAGGGGGCAGTGACGAGCAGTACTTC.

V and J are TRBV18 and TRBJ1-1; 8 nucleotides line up with TRBD1. This CDR3 region has 15 residues. Germline loops: CDR1 KGHSH, CDR2 LQKENI. The trim removed 4 bases at V and 0 bases at J, leaving 4 bases unmatched. CDR3 protein: CASSLGQGLNTEAFF. DNA for the CDR3: TGTGCCAGCTCACTCGGACAGGGATTGAACACTGAAGCTTTCTTT.

CDR3 amino acids: CATSDSTGAGTGELFF. DNA of the CDR3: TGTGCCACCAGTGATTCGACAGGGGCCGGCACCGGGGAGCTGTTTTTT. This chain joins TRBV24-1 and TRBJ2-2, with TRBD1 matching over 8 bases. The V and J ends lost 2 bases and 4 bases, in that order; junction bases with no gene match: 5. This CDR3 has 16 residues. Per the germline V gene, CDR1 is KGHDR and CDR2 is SFDVKD.

The CDR3 coding sequence is TGTGCCAGCAGCTCGGGACAGGGAAAGGCTGTCTATGGCTACACCTTC. Translating it yields CASSSGQGKAVYGYTF. This chain connects TRBV9 to TRBJ1-2; TRBD1 matches at 9 bases. This CDR3 region has 16 residues. Looked up from germline, CDR1 is SGDLS and CDR2 is YYNGEE. V was pared by 4 bases and J by 4 bases, with 11 bases of the junction left unmatched. Combining the CDR3 with reference TRBV9 and TRBJ1-2 gives the whole variable domain DSGVTQTPKHLITATGQRVTLRCSPRSGDLSVYWYQQSLDQGLQFLIQYYNGEERAKGNILERFSAQQFPDLHSELNLSSLELGDSALYFCASSSGQGKAVYGYTFGSGTRLTVV.

The V call is TRBV11-2, the J call TRBJ2-3; the match to TRBD2 covers 7 bases. With 1 base clipped from V and 0 bases from J, the junction kept 7 bases outside the gene matches. The germline V gene encodes CDR1 SGHAT and CDR2 FQNNGV. The length of the CDR3 is 17 residues. Here the CDR3 reads CASSLGTTGGSTDTQYF. CDR3 nucleotide sequence: TGTGCCAGCAGCTTAGGTACGACGGGGGGTAGCACAGATACGCAGTATTTT.

V usage is TRBV5-1 and J usage is TRBJ2-5; D possibly corresponds to TRBD2 (5 bases). The CDR3 loop spans 15 amino acids. Trimming pared 2 bases from V and 1 base from J, leaving 12 bases between. Per the germline V gene, CDR1 is SGHRS and CDR2 is YFSETQ. Here the CDR3 reads CASSLSGSPQETQYF. The CDR3 bases are TGCGCCAGCAGCTTATCGGGGAGCCCCCAAGAGACCCAGTACTTC.

This clone was observed once. V usage is TRBV6-5 and J usage is TRBJ2-7; 10 bases are a match to TRBD2. The CDR3 is made up of 14 amino acids. V gave up 6 bases and J gave up 6 bases; unmatched junction bases: 8. Germline V gene data show CDR1 as MNHEY and CDR2 as SVGAGI. CDR3 in DNA: TGTGCCAGCAGATTTCTAGCGGGAGACCTCGAGCAGTACTTC. Translation gives CASRFLAGDLEQYF.

This sequence joins TRBV28 and TRBJ1-1; TRBD1 is a possible D gene (6 bases). Trimming removed 5 bases at V and 3 bases at J, with 22 bases between. CDR1 and CDR2 (germline): MDHEN, SYDVKM. This CDR3 is 17 amino acids long. The CDR3 bases are TGTGCCAGCAGTGATATTGGGATCCGGGGGGCGGACACTGAAGCTTTCTTT. This gives the protein CASSDIGIRGADTEAFF.